Listed below are T cell receptor beta chains from one sample, sequenced in a study of blood T cell repertoires in COVID-19. Repertoires were generated with immunoSEQ multiplex PCR, while TCRdb's copy carries only in-frame clones and drops some. The sample has about 280,000 clones; roughly 85% are singletons. The sequenced material came from PBMCs or T cells enriched from blood (not recorded which). The receptors stem from a woman in her fifties or sixties who had recovered from COVID-19. CDR3s include the opening cysteine and the closing phenylalanine or tryptophan. A D gene is named only where the DNA matches it firmly.

>TRBD2|TRBV5-1|TRBJ2-1
CASSLQAGPYEQFF
>-|TRBV5-6|TRBJ1-2
CASSLGTAGDYGYTF
>TRBD1|TRBV6-1|TRBJ1-3
CASSAGQGGRSLSGNTIYF
>TRBD2|TRBV27|TRBJ2-7
CASSLSTSGHYEQYF
>-|TRBV21-1|TRBJ2-6
CASSPRGPGAGANVLTF
>-|TRBV4-1|TRBJ2-2
CASSQESVGELFF
>TRBD2|TRBV27|TRBJ2-2
CASSFGTLAGENTGELFF
>-|TRBV18|TRBJ1-5
CASSPSGDNQPQHF
>TRBD1|TRBV9|TRBJ1-2
CASSVGQGALGRDGYTF
>-|TRBV9|TRBJ2-7
CASSVGSAGGTADSYEQYF
>TRBD1|TRBV5-1|TRBJ2-1
CASSLNRGYEQFF
>-|TRBV5-1|TRBJ1-2
CASSSTTGNYGYTF
>TRBD1|TRBV7-2|TRBJ1-1
CASSERTGGILNTEAFF
>TRBD2|TRBV27|TRBJ2-5
CASSSLAGDFQETQYF
>TRBD2|TRBV5-1|TRBJ2-7
CASSLTSGSPTYEQYF
>TRBD1|TRBV29-1|TRBJ2-3
CSVAQRGRGSDTQYF
>-|TRBV4-2|TRBJ1-4
CASSRTGANEKLFF
>-|TRBV6-5|TRBJ1-2
CASSYSKTAYGYTF
>-|TRBV6-5|TRBJ1-5
CASRGLSQHF
>TRBD1|TRBV30|TRBJ2-5
CAWRGTALETQYF
>TRBD1|TRBV27|TRBJ2-6
CASRRGQGAAGANVLTF
>-|TRBV7-9|TRBJ1-1
CASSLSSGTEAFF
>-|TRBV7-8|TRBJ1-1
CASSLIRSNTEAFF
>-|TRBV4-1|TRBJ1-5
CASSQDTGQPRAPQHF
>-|TRBV18|TRBJ1-6
CASSPNSRPNSPLHF
>-|TRBV27|TRBJ1-1
CASSPPYRTGSRNTEAFF
>TRBD2|TRBV14|TRBJ2-7
CASRRSGGLGEQYF
>-|TRBV30|TRBJ1-3
CAWKGVGNTIYF
>-|TRBV28|TRBJ1-4
CASTDNTNEKLFF
>TRBD1|TRBV9|TRBJ2-2
CASTRDRGQTGELFF
>TRBD2|TRBV13|TRBJ2-1
CASSYLAGAVVEGEQFF
>-|TRBV7-9|TRBJ1-1
CASSLPPGPNTEAFF
>-|TRBV30|TRBJ2-7
CAWGDNSYEQYF
>-|TRBV19|TRBJ1-1
CASNAGNTEAFF
>-|TRBV30|TRBJ2-3
CAWSVGGMADTQYF
>TRBD1|TRBV18|TRBJ2-1
CASSPLGQGSYNEQFF
>TRBD2|TRBV2|TRBJ2-5
CASSDLAGAETQYF
>-|TRBV28|TRBJ2-3
CASSLGGEQDTQYF
>TRBD1|TRBV4-3|TRBJ1-2
CASSQAWTGYYGYTF
>-|TRBV11-2|TRBJ2-3
CASSLSSREVDTQYF
>-|TRBV5-1|TRBJ2-5
CASSSHGTSETQYF
>-|TRBV6-5|TRBJ1-5
CASRQGLVQPQHF
>-|TRBV7-9|TRBJ1-3
CASSLEGQGTGNTIYF
>TRBD2|TRBV18|TRBJ2-7
CASSPPITSDYEQYF
>TRBD1|TRBV19|TRBJ1-6
CASSTTGGDNSPLHF
>-|TRBV9|TRBJ1-5
CASSVGGGDNQPQHF
>-|TRBV19|TRBJ2-1
CASSRDKYNEQFF
>TRBD1|TRBV7-9|TRBJ1-6
CASSFLQGHSPLHF
>-|TRBV29-1|TRBJ2-4
CSVGWNKNIQYF
>-|TRBV19|TRBJ2-7
CATKLKVGVSSYEQYF
>-|TRBV28|TRBJ1-2
CASRTDIYGYTF
>-|TRBV7-8|TRBJ2-7
CASSLDQGSYEQYF
>TRBD1|TRBV9|TRBJ1-6
CASSPGQGPAYSYNSPLHF
>-|TRBV27|TRBJ2-5
CASRNQGSKETQYF
>-|TRBV3-1/TRBV3-2|TRBJ2-6
CASSQDGGANVLTF
>TRBD1|TRBV30|TRBJ1-2
CAWSRGTGDMEDYGYTF
>-|TRBV5-1|TRBJ2-3
CASSLGHSTDTQYF
>TRBD1|TRBV7-2|TRBJ2-3
CASSVDTGVGTDTQYF
>-|TRBV5-1|TRBJ2-3
CASSLGGPSTDTQYF